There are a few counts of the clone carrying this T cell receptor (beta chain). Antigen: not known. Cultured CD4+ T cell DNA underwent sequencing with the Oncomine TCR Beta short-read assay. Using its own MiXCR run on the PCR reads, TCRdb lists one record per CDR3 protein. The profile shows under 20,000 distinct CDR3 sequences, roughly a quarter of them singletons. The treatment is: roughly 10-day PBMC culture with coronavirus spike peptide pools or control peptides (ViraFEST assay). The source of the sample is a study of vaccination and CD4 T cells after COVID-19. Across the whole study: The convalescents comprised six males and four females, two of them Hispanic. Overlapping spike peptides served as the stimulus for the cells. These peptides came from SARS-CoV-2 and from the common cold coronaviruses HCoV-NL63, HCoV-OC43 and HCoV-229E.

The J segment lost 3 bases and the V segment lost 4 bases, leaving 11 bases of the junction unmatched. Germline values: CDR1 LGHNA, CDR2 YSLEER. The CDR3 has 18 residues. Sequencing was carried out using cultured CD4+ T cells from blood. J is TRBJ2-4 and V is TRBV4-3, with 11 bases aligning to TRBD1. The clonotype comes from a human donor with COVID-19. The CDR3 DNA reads TGCGCCAGCAGCCGAACCTCGGGGACAGGGGGAGGCAAAAACATTCAGTACTTC. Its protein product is CASSRTSGTGGGKNIQYF.